One and the same sample provided the 13 T cell receptor beta chains below, sequenced in a study of blood T cell repertoires in COVID-19. Clones were read by immunoSEQ multiplex PCR, and TCRdb kept only the in-frame ones, dropping some. The sample lists a few hundred thousand clones, about 88% occurring once. Sequencing was carried out using PBMCs or T cells enriched from blood (not recorded which). These TCRs come from a woman aged 25 to 39 who had been exposed to COVID-19.

The rearrangement uses TRBV11-2 and TRBJ1-5; 11 bases align to TRBD1. V was clipped by 5 bases and J by 6 bases; unmatched bases: 3. The CDR3 has 14 amino acids. CDR1 and CDR2 from the germline V gene are SGHAT and FQNNGV. CDR3 in DNA: TGTGCCAGCAGCGTCGGGACAGGGGGTCAGCCCCAGCATTTT. This encodes CASSVGTGGQPQHF.

The chain recombines TRBV10-1 with TRBJ2-6; D is perhaps TRBD1 (5 bases). Germline CDR1 reads WNHNN; CDR2 reads SYGVQD (reference sequence). The V gene lost 10 bases and the J gene lost 4 bases, with 17 bases spanning the gap. The CDR3 totals 15 residues. In DNA form, the CDR3 reads TGCGCCACCCTTCACCAGGGCTCCGGGGCCAACGTCCTGACTTTC. This encodes CATLHQGSGANVLTF.

The J gene is TRBJ2-3, the V gene TRBV25-1, with 12 nucleotides matching TRBD2. Per germline, CDR1 MGHDK and CDR2 SYGVNS. The J segment lost 2 bases and the V segment lost 5 bases, leaving 8 bases of the junction unmatched. This CDR3 spans 17 amino acids. The CDR3 coding sequence is TGTGCCAGCAGTTCCTTGCGGACTAGCGGGGCCACAGATACGCAGTATTTT. This codes for CASSSLRTSGATDTQYF.

This chain uses TRBV3-1 (or the pseudogene TRBV3-2) with TRBJ1-6; 10 bases match TRBD1. V gave up 2 bases and J gave up 9 bases; unmatched junction bases: 4. The length of the CDR3 is 15 residues. The germline V gene encodes CDR1 LGHDT and CDR2 YNNKEL (reference sequence). CDR3 loop: CASSQRTGGGSPLHF. CDR3 DNA sequence: TGTGCCAGCAGCCAAAGGACAGGGGGGGGTTCACCCCTCCACTTT.

The CDR3 region has the DNA TGTGCCAGCAGTGATAGCGGGACCAGCTACGAGCAGTACTTC. It encodes CASSDSGTSYEQYF. This sequence joins TRBV6-2 or TRBV6-3 and TRBJ2-7; 8 positions match TRBD2. Germline trimming cut 5 bases from V and 3 bases from J; bases unmatched to any gene: 6. Per germline, CDR1 MNHEY and CDR2 SVGEGT. The CDR3 runs to 14 residues.

The J gene is TRBJ2-5, the V gene TRBV7-6; 15 positions match TRBD2. The V and J ends lost 1 base and 4 bases, in that order; junction bases with no gene match: 4. This CDR3 spans 17 amino acids. Germline CDR1 is SGHVS and CDR2 is FNYEAQ. The CDR3 region is CASSLGTSGGAGETQYF. The CDR3 region has the DNA TGTGCCAGCAGCTTAGGGACTAGCGGGGGGGCCGGAGAGACCCAGTACTTC.

The chain uses TRBV11-3 and TRBJ2-2; perhaps TRBD1 as D (5 bases). Trimming removed 6 bases from V and 6 bases from J, with 17 bases in between. There are 15 residues in the CDR3. Looked up from germline, CDR1 is SGHNT and CDR2 is YENEEA. Here the CDR3 reads CASSQRQGGAGELFF. The CDR3 nucleotides are TGTGCCAGCAGTCAACGGCAGGGTGGGGCCGGGGAGCTGTTTTTT. The complete variable domain, with remaining parts taken from reference TRBV11-3 and TRBJ2-2, reads EAGVVQSPRYKIIEKKQPVAFWCNPISGHNTLYWYLQNLGQGPELLIRYENEEAVDDSQLPKDRFSAERLKGVDSTLKIQPAELGDSAVYLCASSQRQGGAGELFFGEGSRLTVL.

The V gene is TRBV9, the J gene TRBJ1-1; no clear D. Trimming removed 2 bases at V and 0 bases at J, with 11 bases between. CDR1 and CDR2 (germline): SGDLS, YYNGEE. The CDR3 loop spans 15 amino acids. CDR3 region: CASSVRETMNTEAFF. The CDR3 DNA reads as TGTGCCAGCAGCGTTCGGGAGACCATGAACACTGAAGCTTTCTTT. The complete variable domain, with remaining parts taken from reference TRBV9 and TRBJ1-1, reads DSGVTQTPKHLITATGQRVTLRCSPRSGDLSVYWYQQSLDQGLQFLIQYYNGEERAKGNILERFSAQQFPDLHSELNLSSLELGDSALYFCASSVRETMNTEAFFGQGTRLTVV.

The rearrangement joins TRBV7-2 to TRBJ1-2; D is ambiguous. The CDR3 covers 13 residues. V lost 0 bases, J lost 1 base, and 3 bases lay in between. CDR1 is SGHTA and CDR2 is FQGNSA in the germline V gene. Here the CDR3 DNA reads TGTGCCAGCAGCTTAGCCAGTAACTATGGCTACACCTTC. Translated: CASSLASNYGYTF.

This sequence joins TRBV19 and TRBJ2-1, with D hard to call. Trimming took off 3 bases at V and 5 bases at J, with 14 bases between the two ends. The germline CDR1 and CDR2 sequences are LNHDA and SQIVND (reference sequence). There are 15 residues in the CDR3. The CDR3 coding sequence is TGTGCCAGTAGTATTGTCGATCCAGGTAACAATGAGCAGTTCTTC. This codes for CASSIVDPGNNEQFF.

This sequence joins TRBV5-1 and TRBJ2-3; 8 nucleotides align to TRBD2. Germline assignment: CDR1 SGHRS and CDR2 YFSETQ. The CDR3 is made up of 14 amino acids. V shed 6 bases and J 5 bases; nucleotides not matched to a gene: 8. The DNA for the CDR3 is TGCGCCAGCAATGAACGGGGGGGCAGAGATACGCAGTATTTT. This codes for CASNERGGRDTQYF. The full variable domain, completed using reference TRBV5-1 and TRBJ2-3, is KAGVTQTPRYLIKTRGQQVTLSCSPISGHRSVSWYQQTPGQGLQFLFEYFSETQRNKGNFPGRFSGRQFSNSRSEMNVSTLELGDSALYLCASNERGGRDTQYFGPGTRLTVL.

This clone appeared a few times. This rearrangement joins TRBV19 to TRBJ1-2, with 9 nucleotides matching TRBD1. Germline lookup yields CDR1 LNHDA and CDR2 SQIVND (reference sequence). Trimming took 3 bases from V and 5 from J; bases not matched to a gene: 4. The CDR3 sequence is 14 residues long. As DNA, the CDR3 is TGTGCCAGTAGTATCCCTGGACAGGGGTATGGCTACACCTTC. It yields the protein CASSIPGQGYGYTF.

V gene TRBV10-1 combines with J gene TRBJ2-5, with D tentatively TRBD2 (5 bases). The CDR3 covers 15 residues. V lost 4 bases, J lost 5 bases, and 17 bases lay in between. Germline loops: CDR1 WNHNN, CDR2 SYGVQD (reference sequence). Here the CDR3 DNA reads TGCGCCAGCAGTGTGGGTGTCGGAGGTATGGAGACCCAGTACTTC. This translates into CASSVGVGGMETQYF.